The T cell receptor (beta chain) described here comes from a study of T cell changes during pregnancy in multiple sclerosis. Method: immunoSEQ multiplex PCR; TCRdb's copy keeps in-frame clones and lacks some. The sample lists under 40,000 clones, 90% seen once, with around a tenth in the top ten. Material: CD8+ T cells from peripheral blood mononuclear cells, obtained before pregnancy. This clonotype was sampled from a female donor with multiple sclerosis, enrolled in a pregnancy study.

CDR3 in DNA: TGTGCCAGCAGTTTCCCCGACAGGATGGGGAATAATTCACCCCTCCACTTT. Its protein product is CASSFPDRMGNNSPLHF. V usage is TRBV27 and J usage is TRBJ1-6; the D gene is possibly TRBD1 (6 bases). With 3 bases removed from V and 5 bases from J, the gap between germline ends came to 17 bases. This CDR3 comprises 17 residues. Germline V gives CDR1 MNHEY, CDR2 SMNVEV (reference sequence).